This entry lists 18 T cell receptor beta chains sequenced from one sample in a study of shared clonotypes between healthy human individuals. Assay: immunoSEQ multiplex PCR; the TCRdb copy retains only in-frame clones and omits some. The sample carries some 350,000 clones, roughly 70% recorded once. Sequencing was done on a sample of memory CD4+ T cells sorted from blood. Subset noted: CD45RA-negative fraction. These receptors all stem from a man aged 25 to 45 in good health.

The chain links TRBV2 to TRBJ1-4, with D possibly TRBD1 on 6 matching bases. The CDR3 is 15 residues long. CDR1 and CDR2 from the germline V gene are SNHLY and FYNNEI. Trimming took 6 bases from V and 6 from J, leaving 17 bases between them. Here the CDR3 DNA reads TGTGCCAGCAGCCTCTACAGGGTAGGAGATGAAAAACTGTTTTTT. Its protein is CASSLYRVGDEKLFF.

The table lists this clone with a count of one. The chain has TRBV18 and TRBJ1-1, with D possibly TRBD1 on 5 matching bases. CDR3 length equals 16 residues. Trimming left V 3 bases short and J 4 bases short, with 18 bases between. CDR1 and CDR2 from the germline V gene are KGHSH and LQKENI. DNA of the CDR3: TGTGCCAGCTCACCTCGAGAGGGGCGGGTGAGCACTGAAGCTTTCTTT. Residues: CASSPREGRVSTEAFF. The complete variable domain, with remaining parts taken from reference TRBV18 and TRBJ1-1, reads NAGVMQNPRHLVRRRGQEARLRCSPMKGHSHVYWYRQLPEEGLKFMVYLQKENIIDESGMPKERFSAEFPKEGPSILRIQQVVRGDSAAYFCASSPREGRVSTEAFFGQGTRLTVV.

The rearrangement uses TRBV7-2 and TRBJ1-5; tentatively, D is TRBD1 (5 bases). Trimming took 1 base from V and 5 from J, leaving 9 bases between them. Germline values: CDR1 SGHTA, CDR2 FQGNSA. The CDR3 runs to 14 residues. CDR3 loop: CASSLGGGYQPQHF. The CDR3 DNA sequence: TGTGCCAGCAGCTTAGGGGGCGGGTATCAGCCCCAGCATTTT.

This clone was seen only once. The chain carries TRBV20-1 and TRBJ2-7; no firm D call. The V gene's germline CDR1 is DFQATT and CDR2 SNEGSKA (reference sequence). V lost 5 bases to trimming and J lost 6 bases, with 11 bases between them. The CDR3 extends over 11 amino acids. CDR3 coding DNA: TGCAGTGCTGAAGCGCATCCCGAGCAGTACTTC. Residues: CSAEAHPEQYF.

The chain combines TRBV10-3 with TRBJ2-7; D is perhaps TRBD1 (5 bases). The V gene lost 10 bases and the J gene lost 4 bases, with 11 bases spanning the gap. This CDR3 contains 11 residues. In germline, CDR1 is ENHRY, CDR2 SYGVKD. In DNA form, the CDR3 reads TGTGCCACCCTTAAGGGGTACGAGCAGTACTTC. It specifies CATLKGYEQYF.

The chain carries TRBV2 and TRBJ2-1; D call uncertain. Trimming removed 4 bases at V and 8 bases at J, with 12 bases between. The CDR3 is 13 amino acids. CDR1 is SNHLY, CDR2 FYNNEI, per germline. The CDR3 loop is CASSADWRYEQFF. For the CDR3, the DNA is TGTGCCAGCAGTGCTGATTGGCGGTATGAGCAGTTCTTC.

The gene calls are TRBV7-2 and TRBJ2-1; 11 bases align to TRBD2. With 3 bases clipped from V and 4 bases from J, the junction kept 8 bases outside the gene matches. The CDR3 covers 17 residues. Germline CDR1 and CDR2: SGHTA and FQGNSA. The CDR3: CASSFRTGTSGYNEQFF. CDR3 nucleotide sequence: TGTGCCAGCAGCTTCCGAACCGGGACTAGCGGTTACAATGAGCAGTTCTTC.

The genes are TRBV7-9 and TRBJ2-1; 7 bases line up with TRBD2. The CDR3 runs 13 residues. Trimming removed 1 base from V and 10 bases from J; junction bases left unmatched: 4. From germline, CDR1 is SEHNR and CDR2 FQNEAQ (reference sequence). The CDR3 sequence is CASSLVSGAEQFF. The CDR3 bases are TGTGCCAGCAGCTTAGTGAGCGGGGCCGAGCAGTTCTTC.

The rearrangement joins TRBV2 to TRBJ2-3; maybe TRBD2 (5 bases). Germline assignment: CDR1 SNHLY and CDR2 FYNNEI. V was shortened by 10 bases and J by 3 bases, with 17 bases between the two germline ends. The CDR3 is made up of 14 amino acids. The CDR3 here is CATLIGEGTDTQYF. CDR3 DNA: TGTGCCACCCTGATAGGTGAGGGTACAGATACGCAGTATTTT.

This chain connects TRBV5-1 to TRBJ2-3, with D maybe TRBD1 (5 bases). This CDR3 spans 14 amino acids. V was cut by 5 bases and J by 0 bases, with 10 bases left in between. CDR1 SGHRS and CDR2 YFSETQ come from the germline V gene. CDR3 protein: CASRQTVSTDTQYF. CDR3 DNA sequence: TGCGCCAGCAGACAGACAGTTAGCACAGATACGCAGTATTTT. The entire variable domain, with the rest obtained from reference TRBV5-1 and TRBJ2-3, is as follows: KAGVTQTPRYLIKTRGQQVTLSCSPISGHRSVSWYQQTPGQGLQFLFEYFSETQRNKGNFPGRFSGRQFSNSRSEMNVSTLELGDSALYLCASRQTVSTDTQYFGPGTRLTVL.

This clone was counted a few times. Other DNA variants within this sample encode the same CDR3. This chain connects TRBV30 to TRBJ2-7; tentatively, D is TRBD1 (5 bases). V shed 4 bases and J shed 2 bases, with 9 bases lying between them. The germline gives CDR1 GTSNPN, CDR2 SVGIG (reference sequence). The CDR3 spans 12 residues. As DNA, the CDR3 is TGTGCCTGGAAGCAGGGTACCTACGAGCAGTACTTC. Translated: CAWKQGTYEQYF.

The V gene is TRBV5-1, the J gene TRBJ1-2; TRBD1 matches 8 bases. The CDR3 spans 15 residues. CDR1 is SGHRS, CDR2 YFSETQ, per germline. J gave up 5 bases and V 2 bases, and 8 bases lay outside the gene matches. This CDR3 is CASSLNDRGGYGYTF. The CDR3 DNA reads TGCGCCAGCAGCTTAAATGACAGGGGCGGGTATGGCTACACCTTC.

The chain uses TRBV5-4 and TRBJ2-1; D is unresolved. The CDR3 has 13 residues. Germline assignment: CDR1 SGHNT and CDR2 YYREEE (reference sequence). The V end lost 1 base, the J end lost 7 bases, and 9 bases lay between the germline ends. The CDR3: CASSLTRANEQFF. The CDR3 DNA follows: TGTGCCAGCAGCTTGACAAGAGCTAATGAGCAGTTCTTC. The complete variable domain, with remaining parts taken from reference TRBV5-4 and TRBJ2-1, reads ETGVTQSPTHLIKTRGQQVTLRCSSQSGHNTVSWYQQALGQGPQFIFQYYREEENGRGNFPPRFSGLQFPNYSSELNVNALELDDSALYLCASSLTRANEQFFGPGTRLTVL.

As DNA, the CDR3 is TGTGCCAGCAGTGAGCGGACAAAAAACATTCAGTACTTC. It translates to CASSERTKNIQYF. The chain recombines TRBV2 with TRBJ2-4; D is possibly TRBD1 (5 bases). CDR3 length equals 13 residues. Trimming pared 3 bases from V and 4 bases from J, leaving 7 bases between. The germline gives CDR1 SNHLY, CDR2 FYNNEI.

The rearrangement uses TRBV6-1 and TRBJ2-2; possible D gene TRBD2, 5 bases. V was trimmed by 7 bases and J by 0 bases, leaving 12 bases between them. This CDR3 comprises 15 residues. Looked up from germline, CDR1 is MNHNS and CDR2 is SASEGT. The CDR3 loop reads CASKDEAANTGELFF. CDR3 sequence (DNA): TGTGCCAGCAAGGATGAAGCGGCGAACACCGGGGAGCTGTTTTTT.

This clone was detected a few times. The chain combines TRBV5-1 with TRBJ1-1; D might be TRBD1 (5 bases). Germline V CDR1 and CDR2: SGHRS, YFSETQ. This CDR3 has 14 residues. V lost 1 base to trimming and J lost 1 base, with 8 bases between them. The chain's CDR3 is CASSLQGANTEAFF. CDR3 DNA sequence: TGCGCCAGCAGCTTGCAGGGCGCGAACACTGAAGCTTTCTTT.

The chain couples TRBV5-4 to TRBJ2-2; 7 positions match TRBD1. The germline V gene has CDR1 SGHNT and CDR2 YYREEE (reference sequence). The CDR3 covers 16 residues. The ends lost 2 bases at V and 4 bases at J; junction bases unmatched: 8. CDR3 sequence reads: CASSLGTVRGTGELFF. For the CDR3, the DNA is TGTGCCAGCAGCTTAGGGACAGTCCGAGGCACCGGGGAGCTGTTTTTT.

The genes are TRBV6-5 and TRBJ1-2, with D possibly TRBD1 on 5 matching bases. CDR1 is MNHEY, CDR2 SVGAGI, per germline. The ends were cut back, 6 bases at V and 8 bases at J, with 16 bases in the middle. The CDR3 is made up of 13 amino acids. The CDR3 spells CASRRTRRGGYTF. CDR3 sequence (DNA): TGTGCCAGCAGACGGACACGGCGGGGCGGCTACACCTTC.